This T cell receptor beta chain was obtained from a study of OX40 agonist ivuxolimab in advanced cancers. Study-level information: Clinicians treated patients with ivuxolimab, an agonistic anti-OX40 (CD134) antibody. Study-wide results and caveats: Mean expanded clone counts were higher in CD8+ than CD4+ T cells. Clonal expansion was seen in CD4+ and CD8+ blood T cells by week 6 at 0.1 to 3.0 mg/kg.

Points on this clone: Its cognate antigen is unknown.

The method was immunoSEQ multiplex PCR; TCRdb's version includes in-frame clones alone and lacks a portion of them. The data show around 100,000 clones, 80% to 90% seen once. CDR3 length: 15 amino acids. V was shortened by 0 bases and J by 3 bases, with 12 bases between the two germline ends. The germline CDR1 and CDR2 sequences are SEHNR and FQNEAQ (reference sequence). The rearrangement links TRBV7-9 to TRBJ2-7; D remains ambiguous. This sequence originates from an adult with an advanced solid tumor such as melanoma, head and neck, liver or kidney cancer. The source was CD4+ or CD8+ T cells sorted from blood, collected in a trial of the OX40 agonist ivuxolimab. CDR3 amino acids: CASSLAAGYNYEQYF. The CDR3 DNA is TGTGCCAGCAGCTTAGCGGCAGGTTACAACTACGAGCAGTACTTC. The whole variable domain, remainder taken from reference TRBV7-9 and TRBJ2-7, is DTGVSQNPRHKITKRGQNVTFRCDPISEHNRLYWYRQTLGQGPEFLTYFQNEAQLEKSRLLSDRFSAERPKGSFSTLEIQRTEQGDSAMYLCASSLAAGYNYEQYFGPGTRLTVT.